The next 8 T cell receptor beta chains were all read from a single sample in a study of OX40 agonist ivuxolimab in advanced cancers. Clones were read by immunoSEQ multiplex PCR, and TCRdb kept only the in-frame ones, dropping some. The table has 70,000 to 85,000 clones, 85% to 95% seen once. Sequenced here: CD4+ or CD8+ T cells sorted from blood, sampled in a trial of the OX40 agonist ivuxolimab. The receptors come from an adult with an advanced solid tumor such as melanoma, head and neck, liver or kidney cancer.

The chain has TRBV7-3 and TRBJ2-3, with a weak D call TRBD1 (5 bases). CDR1 and CDR2 (germline): SGHTA, FQGTGA. V shed 5 bases and J shed 4 bases, with 16 bases lying between them. The CDR3 runs to 15 residues. CDR3 region: CASSINPGRADTQYF. The CDR3 DNA is TGTGCCAGCAGCATTAACCCAGGGCGCGCAGATACGCAGTATTTT.

Only a few counts were recorded for this clone. The V call is TRBV5-4, the J call TRBJ2-7, with D possibly matching TRBD1 (6 bases). Germline V CDR1 and CDR2: SGHNT, YYREEE (reference sequence). Trimming left V 3 bases short and J 3 bases short, with 7 bases between. The CDR3 consists of 12 residues. DNA of the CDR3: TGTGCCAGCAGCTCACAGGGCTACGAGCAGTACTTC. Encoded protein: CASSSQGYEQYF.

The genes are TRBV7-3 and TRBJ2-1; TRBD2 matches at 9 bases. The CDR3 spans 16 residues. With V trimmed by 5 bases and J by 6 bases, 11 bases remained unmatched. Germline CDR1 and CDR2: SGHTA and FQGTGA. The CDR3 region is CASSPLGGRAGNEQFF. The CDR3 nucleotides read TGTGCCAGCAGCCCCCTCGGCGGGAGGGCGGGCAATGAGCAGTTCTTC.

The chain employs TRBV25-1 and TRBJ2-4; D assignment may be TRBD1 or TRBD2 (6 bases each). Trimming left V 3 bases short and J 4 bases short, with 10 bases between. The CDR3 runs to 14 residues. Germline assignment: CDR1 MGHDK and CDR2 SYGVNS. The DNA for the CDR3 is TGTGCCAGCAGTGACCGGGGGCGAAAAAACATTCAGTACTTC. Encoded protein: CASSDRGRKNIQYF.

This rearrangement joins TRBV5-1 to TRBJ2-2, with TRBD2 as a possible D gene (11 bases). CDR1 is SGHRS and CDR2 is YFSETQ in the germline V gene. Trimming pared 5 bases from V and 5 bases from J, leaving 25 bases between. CDR3 length: 18 residues. CDR3 amino acids: CASRRQGATSGKTGELFF. Written as DNA, the CDR3 is TGCGCCAGCAGACGACAGGGGGCGACTAGCGGGAAGACCGGGGAGCTGTTTTTT.

CDR3 DNA: TGCGCCAGCAGCTTGGTCTCGACTCTCACAGATACGCAGTATTTT. This sequence encodes CASSLVSTLTDTQYF. This chain connects TRBV5-1 to TRBJ2-3, with D hard to call. CDR1 SGHRS and CDR2 YFSETQ come from the germline V gene. Between the trimmed V and J ends, which lost 0 bases and 2 bases, there was a span of 10 bases. The CDR3 spans 15 residues.

The chain couples TRBV28 to TRBJ2-2, with TRBD1 matching over 8 bases. The ends lost 6 bases at V and 4 bases at J; junction bases unmatched: 1. Germline loops: CDR1 MDHEN, CDR2 SYDVKM. The CDR3 sequence is 13 residues long. Written as DNA, the CDR3 is TGTGCCAGCAGGCAGGGGGCCACCGGGGAGCTGTTTTTT. Its translation: CASRQGATGELFF.

A few counts support this clone. Other nucleotide sequences in the sample specify the same CDR3. The chain joins TRBV5-1 to TRBJ2-3; TRBD2 aligns across 13 bases. Per germline, CDR1 SGHRS and CDR2 YFSETQ. The CDR3 consists of 17 residues. After removal of 4 bases from V and 2 bases from J, the junction contained 7 bases not matched to a gene. CDR3 coding DNA: TGCGCCAGCAGCCTTGAGGGACTAGCGGGGAACACAGATACGCAGTATTTT. Amino acid sequence: CASSLEGLAGNTDTQYF.